This TCR beta chain was identified during a study of shared clonotypes between healthy human individuals. Study-wide results and caveats: The authors sampled blood alone, and tissue repertoires likely differ. The sharing of 5% to 6.5% of naive CD4 clonotypes was seen across several donors. Rarefaction curves obtained for sorted subsets showed sequencing incomplete despite large depth.

V lost 3 bases and J 2 bases, leaving 16 bases between the germline ends. CDR3 size: 16 residues. In germline, CDR1 is SGHTA, CDR2 FQGNSA. Points on this clone: The antigen remains unidentified.

Profiling relied on immunoSEQ multiplex PCR, and the TCRdb table lists in-frame clones only, not all of them. The sample yields about 1.5 million clones, around 98% seen once. This clonotype was obtained from a man aged 30 to 39 in good health. The sequenced material came from naive CD4+ T cells sorted from blood. Subset here: CD45RA+ positively selected. This sequence joins TRBV7-2 and TRBJ1-2; D remains ambiguous. This chain's CDR3 is CASSLSLVERNYGYTF. CDR3 in DNA: TGTGCCAGCAGCTTGAGTCTAGTAGAGAGAAACTATGGCTACACCTTC.